The 16 T cell receptor beta chains below come from one sample, sequenced in a study of vaccination and CD4 T cells after COVID-19. Each CDR3 protein is one row after TCRdb ran MiXCR on the PCR reads. The sample shows more than 25,000 distinct CDR3 sequences, more than 40% of them seen only once. Time point here: late sampling 161 to 241 days after vaccination in a few convalescent patients. The sequencing here drew on CD4+ T cells from blood, taken about 7 months after SARS-CoV-2 vaccination. The receptor set was obtained from a human donor who had recovered from COVID-19.

This clonotype showed up just a few times. The gene calls are TRBV7-6 and TRBJ2-7; 7 nucleotides match TRBD1. The CDR3 covers 15 residues. Trimming removed 1 base from V and 0 bases from J; junction bases left unmatched: 3. The germline V gene encodes CDR1 SGHVS and CDR2 FNYEAQ. This CDR3 reads CASSLGQGYSYEQYF. The CDR3 region has the DNA TGTGCCAGCAGCTTAGGACAGGGATACTCCTACGAGCAGTACTTC.

This clonotype was found a few times. The chain uses TRBV6-1 and TRBJ2-6; D gene ambiguous. The CDR3 loop spans 15 amino acids. Germline assignment: CDR1 MNHNS and CDR2 SASEGT. V lost 3 bases to trimming and J lost 0 bases, with 6 bases between them. For the CDR3, the DNA is TGTGCCAGCAGTGAGGGCGTCTCTGGGGCCAACGTCCTGACTTTC. Residues: CASSEGVSGANVLTF.

The J gene is TRBJ2-7, the V gene TRBV28; the match to TRBD2 covers 9 bases. This CDR3 has 15 amino acids. Per germline, CDR1 MDHEN and CDR2 SYDVKM. V lost 6 bases to trimming and J lost 2 bases; unmatched junction nucleotides: 8. CDR3 sequence reads: CASSVTSGYTYEQYF. The CDR3 DNA follows: TGTGCCAGCAGCGTAACTAGCGGGTATACCTACGAGCAGTACTTC.

The V and J genes are TRBV24-1 and TRBJ2-1; the D call may be TRBD1 or TRBD2 (6 bases each). The CDR3 is 17 amino acids. V was clipped by 2 bases and J by 4 bases, with 17 bases between them. Germline CDR1 is KGHDR and CDR2 is SFDVKD. This CDR3 reads CATSDSPGGGAYNEQFF. The CDR3 bases are TGTGCCACCAGTGATTCCCCTGGGGGCGGGGCATACAATGAGCAGTTCTTC.

In DNA, the CDR3 is TGCGCCAGCAGCCAAGGGACGGGGAATCAGCCCCAGCATTTT. This codes for CASSQGTGNQPQHF. This rearrangement joins TRBV4-1 to TRBJ1-5, with D uncertain. Germline V gives CDR1 MGHRA, CDR2 YSYEKL. The ends were cut back, 1 base at V and 4 bases at J, with 8 bases in the middle. The CDR3 is 14 residues long.

The chain joins TRBV20-1 to TRBJ2-7, with 14 bases lining up with TRBD2. From germline, CDR1 is DFQATT and CDR2 SNEGSKA (reference sequence). This CDR3 is 15 amino acids long. With V trimmed by 3 bases and J by 0 bases, 1 base remained unmatched. The CDR3 bases are TGCAGTGCTAGGGGACTAGCGGGAGACTCCTACGAGCAGTACTTC. Protein sequence: CSARGLAGDSYEQYF.

The genes are TRBV5-1 and TRBJ2-1, with TRBD2 matching over 11 bases. Germline V gene sequence: CDR1 SGHRS, CDR2 YFSETQ. J gave up 12 bases and V 4 bases, and 9 bases lay outside the gene matches. CDR3 length: 14 residues. Here the CDR3 reads CASSATSGKEGQFF. The CDR3 DNA reads as TGCGCCAGCAGCGCGACTAGCGGGAAGGAGGGGCAGTTCTTC.

The V and J genes are TRBV28 and TRBJ2-2; D uncertain. The CDR3 extends over 15 amino acids. Trimming removed 6 bases from V and 4 bases from J, with 15 bases in between. The germline V gene encodes CDR1 MDHEN and CDR2 SYDVKM. The CDR3 loop is CASSQVLRGTGELFF. The CDR3 coding sequence is TGTGCCAGCAGCCAAGTCCTTCGAGGCACCGGGGAGCTGTTTTTT.

The chain uses TRBV6-1 and TRBJ1-6; D ambiguous. The CDR3 length is 16 residues. Germline V gene data show CDR1 as MNHNS and CDR2 as SASEGT. V was clipped by 3 bases and J by 7 bases, with 16 bases between them. CDR3 amino acids: CASSDAPSGPNSPLHF. DNA of the CDR3: TGTGCCAGCAGTGACGCACCCTCTGGCCCGAATTCACCCCTCCACTTT.

DNA for the CDR3: TGTGCCAGCAGCCTTGAGACAGGGCTAAACACTGAAGCTTTCTTT. This gives the protein CASSLETGLNTEAFF. The chain is built from TRBV28 and TRBJ1-1; 7 bases are shared with TRBD1. V lost 6 bases to trimming and J lost 2 bases; unmatched junction nucleotides: 9. Germline V gene data show CDR1 as MDHEN and CDR2 as SYDVKM. The CDR3 covers 15 residues.

The chain joins TRBV6-1 to TRBJ2-1; the D gene is possibly TRBD1 (6 bases). This CDR3 region has 18 residues. Germline V CDR1 and CDR2: MNHNS, SASEGT. Trimming shortened V by 7 bases and J by 0 bases, and 22 bases separated the two germline ends. The CDR3 protein is CASTYRDRSPSSYNEQFF. CDR3 bases: TGTGCCAGCACGTATCGCGACAGGTCCCCTAGCTCCTACAATGAGCAGTTCTTC.

V and J are TRBV10-3 and TRBJ2-1; D uncertain. Trimming removed 4 bases at V and 0 bases at J, with 4 bases between. CDR3 length: 13 residues. Germline V lookup: CDR1 ENHRY, CDR2 SYGVKD. The CDR3 nucleotides read TGTGCCATCAGTGGGGTCTCCTACAATGAGCAGTTCTTC. It translates to CAISGVSYNEQFF.

There are a few counts of this clonotype. The chain uses TRBV15 and TRBJ1-4; D remains unclear. Looked up from germline, CDR1 is LNHNV and CDR2 is YYDKDF (reference sequence). The V gene lost 0 bases and the J gene lost 8 bases, with 10 bases spanning the gap. The CDR3 consists of 14 residues. The chain's CDR3 is CATSRDAGGEKLFF. The CDR3, as DNA: TGTGCCACCAGCAGAGATGCCGGTGGGGAAAAACTGTTTTTT.

The chain has TRBV6-1 and TRBJ2-3; D possibly matches TRBD1 or TRBD2 (5 bases each). CDR1 MNHNS and CDR2 SASEGT come from the germline V gene. The CDR3 is 15 residues long. Trimming shortened V by 8 bases and J by 1 base, and 16 bases separated the two germline ends. The CDR3 nucleotides are TGTGCCAGCGCGAGGGGTACAGCGGGCACAGATACGCAGTATTTT. The encoded protein is CASARGTAGTDTQYF.

In DNA form, the CDR3 reads TGTGCCAGCGGGGGGCAAGAACGAAATCAGCCCCAGCATTTT. Encoded protein: CASGGQERNQPQHF. This rearrangement joins TRBV21-1 to TRBJ1-5; the table's D call TRBD1 went unverified against the DNA. TRBV21-1 is termed a pseudogene. The CDR3 covers 14 residues.

V gene TRBV7-8 combines with J gene TRBJ1-2, with D possibly being TRBD1 (6 bases). This CDR3 region has 15 residues. Trimming stripped 4 bases from V and 0 bases from J, with 12 bases between. Germline V gene sequence: CDR1 SGHVS, CDR2 FQNEAQ. The CDR3 reads CASSSRTASNYGYTF. DNA for the CDR3: TGTGCCAGCAGCTCCCGGACAGCTTCTAACTATGGCTACACCTTC.